What follows is one T cell receptor (beta chain) and its context. The antigen remains undetermined. This specimen comes from a study of Graves' ophthalmopathy and Graves' hyperthyroidism. The overall study: Peripheral blood was collected at initial diagnosis, before any treatment. The study's findings and limits: Blood shared most expanded thyroid clonotypes above 0.001 frequency.

Presentation of ophthalmopathy in the donors involved moderate-to-severe activity, CAS ≥3, NOSPECS ≥4 and a duration under 3 months. From fresh peripheral blood, 10 ml in volume, the PBMCs were obtained. Looked up from germline, CDR1 is MNHNS and CDR2 is SASEGT. The CDR3 contains 15 residues. V was shortened by 6 bases and J by 0 bases, with 12 bases between the two germline ends. Beta-chain TCR CDR3 regions were amplified from RNA transcripts. Investigators did first-round RT-PCR with HTBI primers, then second-round multiplex PCR. TCRdb re-analysed the multiplex PCR reads in MiXCR, keeping a single row per CDR3 protein. The repertoire has 240,000 or so distinct CDR3 sequences, less than 55% of them found once; the top ten carry around 47%.

This TCR was sampled from an adult man with Graves' ophthalmopathy. The V gene is TRBV6-1, the J gene TRBJ1-5; no definite D call. Specimen: peripheral blood. CDR3 sequence: CASSLHFGSNQPQHF. CDR3 bases: TGTGCCAGCAGCCTTCATTTTGGTAGCAATCAGCCCCAGCATTTT.